These 7 T cell receptor beta chains were all obtained from the same sample, sequenced in a study of ipilimumab plus nivolumab after autologous stem cell transplantation. The assay was immunoSEQ multiplex PCR, and TCRdb's table has in-frame clones only and misses some. The sample yields around 12,000 clones, approximately 73% seen once. Sequencing used PBMCs, obtained in a trial of ipilimumab plus nivolumab as post-transplant consolidation. Receptors were obtained from a male donor with diffuse large B-cell lymphoma.

This sequence joins TRBV15 and TRBJ2-4; perhaps TRBD2 as D (5 bases). The CDR3 contains 14 residues. Germline-derived CDR1 and CDR2 are LNHNV and YYDKDF (reference sequence). V lost 3 bases and J lost 0, with 6 bases in between. The CDR3 DNA sequence: TGTGCCACCAGCAGGGACTTAGCCAAAAACATTCAGTACTTC. This translates into CATSRDLAKNIQYF.

CDR3 region: CAWSVLDAETQYF. The CDR3 nucleotides read TGTGCCTGGAGTGTGTTGGACGCGGAGACCCAGTACTTC. The genes are TRBV30 and TRBJ2-5; D is undetermined. Between the trimmed V and J ends, which lost 0 bases and 5 bases, there was a span of 10 bases. The CDR3 length is 13 residues. CDR1 is GTSNPN, CDR2 SVGIG, per germline (reference sequence).

The chain joins TRBV6-4 to TRBJ2-3; TRBD1 might be the D (6 bases). V was shortened by 6 bases and J by 11 bases, with 24 bases between the two germline ends. This CDR3 has 15 amino acids. Per germline, CDR1 MRHNA and CDR2 SNTAGT. The CDR3 region is CASSASQGQTSGQYF. CDR3 bases: TGTGCCAGCAGCGCTAGTCAGGGGCAGACGTCCGGGCAGTATTTT.

The chain recombines TRBV6-6 with TRBJ1-2; no clear D gene. CDR3 size: 13 residues. Trimming took 8 bases from V and 0 from J, leaving 10 bases between them. The germline V gene encodes CDR1 MNHNY and CDR2 SVGAGI (reference sequence). CDR3 loop: CASGRKANYGYTF. The CDR3, as DNA: TGTGCCAGCGGACGGAAAGCTAACTATGGCTACACCTTC.

The chain is built from TRBV10-1 and TRBJ2-1; the D gene is possibly TRBD2 (5 bases). The CDR3 extends over 15 amino acids. Trimming shortened V by 4 bases and J by 0 bases, and 10 bases separated the two germline ends. From germline, CDR1 is WNHNN and CDR2 SYGVQD (reference sequence). CDR3 nucleotides: TGCGCCAGCAGTGCTAGCAGGAGCTCCTACAATGAGCAGTTCTTC. Protein sequence: CASSASRSSYNEQFF.

By its share, this clone is medium-sized. The genes are TRBV5-4 and TRBJ2-1; 12 bases align to TRBD2. CDR1 and CDR2 (germline): SGHNT, YYREEE (reference sequence). V shed 3 bases, J shed 5 bases, and the junction held 0 bases outside the gene matches. The CDR3 is 14 residues long. This CDR3 reads CASSWTSGDNEQFF. The CDR3 DNA reads as TGTGCCAGCAGCTGGACTAGCGGGGACAATGAGCAGTTCTTC.

This chain links TRBV7-6 with TRBJ1-4; D gene uncertain. The V and J ends lost 1 base and 0 bases respectively, with 3 bases between them. Germline CDR1 and CDR2: SGHVS and FNYEAQ. The CDR3 has 14 residues. The CDR3 bases are TGTGCCAGCAGCTTAGAGGCAACTAATGAAAAACTGTTTTTT. Amino acids: CASSLEATNEKLFF.